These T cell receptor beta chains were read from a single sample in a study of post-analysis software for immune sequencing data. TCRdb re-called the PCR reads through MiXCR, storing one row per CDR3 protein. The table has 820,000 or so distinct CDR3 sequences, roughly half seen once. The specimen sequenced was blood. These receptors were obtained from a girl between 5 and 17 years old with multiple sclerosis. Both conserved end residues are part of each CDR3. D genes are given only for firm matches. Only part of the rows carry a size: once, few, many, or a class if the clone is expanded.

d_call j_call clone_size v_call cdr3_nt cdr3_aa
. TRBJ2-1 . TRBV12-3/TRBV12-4 TGTGCCAGCAGTTTGGGGGGTTCATCGGGGTCAAAGGGGCAGTTCTTC CASSLGGSSGSKGQFF
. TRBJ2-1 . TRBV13 TGTGCCAGCAGCCAAGACGTCCTGAATGAGCAGTTCTTC CASSQDVLNEQFF
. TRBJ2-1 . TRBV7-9 TGTGCCAGCAGCTCCCAAGCAGGGAATGAGCAGTTCTTC CASSSQAGNEQFF
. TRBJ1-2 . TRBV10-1 TGCGCCAGCAGTGAAATGGGAGGCTATGGCTACACCTTC CASSEMGGYGYTF
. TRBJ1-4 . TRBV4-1 TGCGCCAGCAGCCAAGATTTTTGGACAAGGGGGAAGGAAAAACTGTTTTTT CASSQDFWTRGKEKLFF
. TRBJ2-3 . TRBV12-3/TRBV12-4 TGTGCCAGCAGTTTATCTAGCGAGAGCACAGATACGCAGTATTTT CASSLSSESTDTQYF
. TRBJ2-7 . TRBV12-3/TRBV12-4 TGTGCCAGCAGTTTAAAACAGTTTATGGAGCAGTACTTC CASSLKQFMEQYF
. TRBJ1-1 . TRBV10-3 TGTGCCATCAGTGACCCTGACTTGATGGCTGACACTGAAGCTTTCTTT CAISDPDLMADTEAFF
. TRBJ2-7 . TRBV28 TGTGCCAGCCCGAGGAGGTGGCAGGGCTACGAGCAGTACTTC CASPRRWQGYEQYF
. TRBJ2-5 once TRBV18 TGTGCCAGCTCACCACCCATCAGCTACTTACAAGAGACCCAGTACTTC CASSPPISYLQETQYF
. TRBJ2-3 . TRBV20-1 TGCAGTGCTACGACTAGCACAGATACGCAGTATTTT CSATTSTDTQYF
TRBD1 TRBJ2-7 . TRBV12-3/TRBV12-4 TGTGCCAGCAGTTTGGTTGACAGGGACGAGCAGTACTTC CASSLVDRDEQYF
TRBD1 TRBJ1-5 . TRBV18 TGTGCCAGCTCACCGACAGGGCGCAATCAGCCCCAGCATTTT CASSPTGRNQPQHF
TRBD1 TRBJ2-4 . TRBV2 TGTGCCAGCCAGGGGGCGACCAAAAACATTCAGTACTTC CASQGATKNIQYF
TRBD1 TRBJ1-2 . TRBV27 TGTGCCAGCAGTTTACTGCGGTCAGGGGGCGCCTATGGCTACACCTTC CASSLLRSGGAYGYTF